This T cell receptor beta chain was captured by sequencing in a study of cytomegalovirus exposure and HLA in healthy donors. Broader study findings: For most TCR beta V segments, an earlier analysis put the productive rate at about 87% or about 30% of the time. Within the data, a cluster of highly shared sequence variants was likely a sequencing artifact.

A multiplex PCR was run with 60 Vbeta primers and 13 Jbeta primers. Authors' data handling: Later analysis identified some 80 million unique TCR beta chains, roughly 11 million shared. Clones were read by immunoSEQ multiplex PCR, and TCRdb kept only the in-frame ones, dropping some. V and J calls plus clone size are reproduced from that table; the DNA served to infer D and trimming. Of about 130,000 clones in the sample, 72% were seen once. Comments on this clone: Its antigen is as yet unknown.

The germline gives CDR1 MNHNS, CDR2 SASEGT. V lost 4 bases to trimming and J lost 5 bases, with 19 bases between them. The CDR3 runs to 16 residues. This receptor was obtained from a man aged 30 to 45 in good health and CMV-seronegative. Sequenced: PBMCs. This rearrangement joins TRBV6-1 to TRBJ2-3; the D gene is possibly TRBD2 (7 bases). The CDR3 reads CASSAWGGRGLDTQYF. DNA of the CDR3: TGTGCCAGCAGTGCTTGGGGGGGCCGAGGTTTAGATACGCAGTATTTT.